The clone carrying this T cell receptor (beta chain) came up many times. No antigen is known for it. The entry originates in a study of read filtering for tumor transcriptome and immune sequencing. Overall study context: Revised staging placed eight or nine patients in R-ISS I, 15 to 20 in II, more than 5 in III. Per sample, TCR-region reads ranged about 4.05 to 10.27 million by IR-seq, roughly 75 to 1,400 by RNA-seq. Study-level findings and limits: Compared with RNA-seq, IR-seq gave much higher clonotype depth and reliability.

Molecular barcoded adaptors covering alpha/delta and beta/gamma chains were used on roughly 370 ng RNA. TCRdb redid the calling of the reads with MiXCR, one entry per CDR3 protein. The table includes around 60,000 distinct CDR3 sequences, roughly 19% detected once. Bone marrow was sampled from every patient at the time of active disease. Trimming took 1 base from V and 6 from J; bases not matched to a gene: 17. Looked up from germline, CDR1 is MGHRA and CDR2 is YSYEKL. The CDR3 is 18 residues long. J is TRBJ1-1 and V is TRBV4-1; TRBD1 matches at 7 bases. The TCR sequence derives from a donor at least 40 years old with multiple myeloma. Source material: a population of CD138-negative cells sorted from bone marrow. CDR3 sequence reads: CASSQVGLIQGGSAEAFF. The CDR3 nucleotides are TGCGCCAGCAGCCAAGTTGGGTTAATTCAAGGGGGCAGCGCTGAAGCTTTCTTT.